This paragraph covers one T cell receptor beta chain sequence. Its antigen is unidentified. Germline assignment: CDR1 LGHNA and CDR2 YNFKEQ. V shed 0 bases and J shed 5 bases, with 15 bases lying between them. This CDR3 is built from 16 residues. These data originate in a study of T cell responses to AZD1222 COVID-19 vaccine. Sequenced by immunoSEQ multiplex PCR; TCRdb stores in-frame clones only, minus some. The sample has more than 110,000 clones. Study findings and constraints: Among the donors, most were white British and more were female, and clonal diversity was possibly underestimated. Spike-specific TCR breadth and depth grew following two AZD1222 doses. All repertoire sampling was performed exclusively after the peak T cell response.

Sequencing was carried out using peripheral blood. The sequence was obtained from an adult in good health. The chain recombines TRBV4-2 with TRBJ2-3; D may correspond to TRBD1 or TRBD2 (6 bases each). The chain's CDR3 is CASSQDDGGGKDTQYF. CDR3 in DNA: TGTGCCAGCAGCCAAGATGATGGAGGGGGGAAAGATACGCAGTATTTT.